The sequence of this TCR beta chain was determined in a study of identical twins (TCRdb year 2016). As for the study more broadly: The study deep-sequenced TCR alpha and beta repertoires from monozygotic twins, unrelated adults of various ages and cord blood to test whether fetal clonotypes persist. To rule out contamination, the twin experiments were replicated at different times with different library preparation protocols.

Sequences KGHSH (CDR1) and LQKENI (CDR2) are obtained from the germline V gene. Its CDR3 holds 15 amino acids, cysteine through phenylalanine. Kept here is only the CDR3 DNA, which spans 45 bases and is read in frame from base 1. Compared with germline, V lacks 4 bases and J lacks 0 bases; bases without a gene match: 5. Every donor in the study was a healthy Caucasian. Three pairs of female monozygotic twins, all aged roughly 18 to 29 years, were included in the twin cohort. CD4+ and CD8+ T cell populations were isolated with positive isolation kits from Invitrogen. The paper's findings and limits, for the study overall: Because the same donors could not be followed over many years, the conclusions relied on cross-sectional statistical analysis. Zero-insertion analyses could be partly confounded by invariant T cells such as MAIT and iNKT, although diverse VJ usage argued against such confounding for most clonotypes. A weaker excess of twin sharing was found in beta out-of-frame sequences because the signal-to-noise ratio was lowered by fewer shared sequences. In monozygotic twins, out-of-frame TCR alpha sharing was systematically underestimated by recombination models, although the models agreed with sharing between unrelated individuals. Compared with coincidental sharing between unrelated individuals, an excess of low generation-probability sequences was observed among out-of-frame TCR alpha sequences shared between twins. Fewer insertions were carried by abundant cord blood beta clonotypes, a similar but weaker trend appeared in young adult naive repertoires, and no such trend appeared in memory repertoires.

The library was obtained by 5' RACE. For sequencing, an Illumina HiSeq 2000 was employed. A universal primer binding site was added through template switching, and the final cDNA carried a unique molecular identifier so that TCR cDNA molecules could be counted accurately. Specific primers in the conserved constant-segment region were used to synthesize first-strand cDNA for the TCR alpha and beta chains. To control for contamination, each cDNA library was double barcoded with a SMART-Mk sample barcode plus Illumina barcodes. TruSeq adapter sequences and Illumina sample barcodes were added in two successive PCR steps. The TCR alpha and beta cDNA libraries were sequenced on the Illumina HiSeq platform using custom primers. As for the authors' bioinformatics: MiGEC processed the raw reads to extract unique molecular identifiers, while MiXCR was used to determine the CDR3 positions. For each individual, recombination models were inferred using an EM algorithm with the repgenHMM and IGoR tools. The analysis of shared clonotypes was done with the tcR package in R, with sharing normalized by the product of cloneset sizes. To study raw recombination free of thymic and clonal selection effects, out-of-frame nonproductive sequences were analyzed. TCRdb reanalyzed the raw reads on its own, using fastp at Q25 for trimming and MiXCR for clone calling, and kept in-frame beta chains. Here each entry gathers all rows of one CDR3 protein and keeps the most common genes and DNA. The V and J calls come from TCRdb's annotation, not from the publication. The sample table lists 450,000 or so distinct CDR3 sequences, about 14% of them with a count of one. The ten top clones hold around 0.52% of the sample.

About this clonotype itself: Its binding antigen is unknown. The record has no base qualities; no much larger clone is one base away.

The data were also submitted as part of a second study, on yellow fever vaccine responses in identical twins. Reported in the second study: The T cell response to vaccination in identical twins was reported by the authors to appear partly convergent and partly personalized. Focusing on identical twins, the study followed the T cell clones that responded to the vaccine, and did so with precision.

Sequencing input: CD4+ T cells sorted from blood. This clonotype was sampled from a woman younger than 35 in good health. The chain is encoded by TRBV18 joined to TRBJ1-1, and 7 junction bases match TRBD1. Here is the DNA: TGTGCCAGCTCACTTTCTACAGGGGTGAACACTGAAGCTTTCTTT. Its protein reads: CASSLSTGVNTEAFF. Extended through the reference TRBV18 and TRBJ1-1 proteins, this CDR3 yields the full variable domain: NAGVMQNPRHLVRRRGQEARLRCSPMKGHSHVYWYRQLPEEGLKFMVYLQKENIIDESGMPKERFSAEFPKEGPSILRIQQVVRGDSAAYFCASSLSTGVNTEAFFGQGTRLTVV.